This is a list of T cell receptor beta chains from one sample in a study of neurological immune-mediated disorders. TCRdb re-derived calls from the 5' RACE reads in MiXCR, one entry per CDR3 protein. The data contain 80,000 or so distinct CDR3 sequences, under 10% of them singletons. Specimen: PBMCs. The origin of the receptors is a man aged 45-65 years in good health. The CDR3 runs from the conserved cysteine through the conserved F or W. The D gene is left open where the match is weak. Not all rows give a size; the values are once, few, many and, for expanded clones, a class.

CASTDPREQEQYF	TGTGCCAGCACCGACCCGAGGGAGCAAGAGCAGTACTTC	many	.	13	TRBJ2-7	TRBV6-2/TRBV6-3
CAASRANNSPLHF	TGTGCCGCAAGTCGGGCTAATAATTCACCCCTCCACTTT	many	.	13	TRBJ1-6	TRBV15
CASSPQRVAGELFF	TGTGCCAGTAGTCCCCAAAGGGTGGCCGGGGAGCTGTTTTTT	many	.	14	TRBJ2-2	TRBV19
CAISASLGTSDFLSTDTQYF	TGTGCCATCAGTGCGTCGTTGGGGACTAGCGATTTCTTGAGCACAGATACGCAGTATTTT	many	TRBD2	20	TRBJ2-3	TRBV10-3
CSADTGTSSYNEQFF	TGCAGTGCTGACACCGGGACTAGCTCCTACAATGAGCAGTTCTTC	many	TRBD2	15	TRBJ2-1	TRBV20-1
CASSLSFFGYEQYF	TGTGCCAGCAGTTTATCGTTTTTTGGCTACGAGCAGTACTTC	many	.	14	TRBJ2-7	TRBV27
CSARLAYAEQYF	TGCAGTGCTAGACTCGCGTACGCAGAGCAGTACTTC	many	.	12	TRBJ2-7	TRBV20-1
CASSLGGISSEGYTF	TGCGCCAGCAGCCTTGGTGGGATCTCCAGCGAAGGCTACACCTTC	many	.	15	TRBJ1-2	TRBV5-1
CASSEMGIQGNTQYF	TGTGCCAGCAGTGAAATGGGGATACAGGGGAATACGCAGTATTTT	many	TRBD1	15	TRBJ2-3	TRBV25-1
CASSRQVAGTSGTTDTQYF	TGTGCCAGCAGCCGCCAGGTTGCTGGGACTAGCGGGACCACAGATACGCAGTATTTT	.	TRBD2	19	TRBJ2-3	TRBV7-6
CASSLERGLTEAFF	TGTGCCAGCAGCTTAGAGAGGGGGCTGACTGAAGCTTTCTTT	many	TRBD1	14	TRBJ1-1	TRBV7-9
CASSQGDRGYVLTF	TGTGCCAGCAGCCAGGGGGACAGGGGATACGTCCTGACTTTC	.	TRBD1	14	TRBJ2-6	TRBV7-8
CASSLREEDTQYF	TGTGCCAGCAGCTTAAGGGAGGAAGATACGCAGTATTTT	few	.	13	TRBJ2-3	TRBV7-2
CAWDGGTDTQYF	TGTGCCTGGGACGGAGGCACAGATACGCAGTATTTT	.	.	12	TRBJ2-3	TRBV30
CASSQEGARAKNIQYF	TGTGCCAGCAGCCAGGAGGGGGCGCGGGCCAAAAACATTCAGTACTTC	many	.	16	TRBJ2-4	TRBV3-1
CASSQTAGPTYEQYF	TGTGCCAGCAGTCAAACGGCAGGGCCAACCTACGAGCAGTACTTC	many	.	15	TRBJ2-7	TRBV28
CASSYLFDQMGAKNIQYF	TGTGCCAGCAGTTACTTATTCGACCAGATGGGGGCCAAAAACATTCAGTACTTC	many	.	18	TRBJ2-4	TRBV6-2/TRBV6-3
CASSTPRGNTGELFF	TGTGCCAGCAGCACCCCAAGGGGAAACACCGGGGAGCTGTTTTTT	many	.	15	TRBJ2-2	TRBV9
CASSWTYNEQFF	TGCGCCAGCAGCTGGACCTACAATGAGCAGTTCTTC	.	.	12	TRBJ2-1	TRBV5-1
CASSAHGTSLTQYF	TGTGCCAGCAGTGCCCATGGGACTAGCTTGACGCAGTATTTT	few	TRBD2	14	TRBJ2-3	TRBV28
CSGGSGSYNEQFF	TGCAGTGGGGGTAGCGGCTCCTACAATGAGCAGTTCTTC	many	.	13	TRBJ2-1	TRBV20-1
CASSLGTANYGYTF	TGCGCCAGCAGCTTGGGAACAGCTAACTATGGCTACACCTTC	many	.	14	TRBJ1-2	TRBV5-1
CASSYNPPSLNTGELFF	TGTGCCAGCAGTTACAACCCCCCCAGCCTAAACACCGGGGAGCTGTTTTTT	.	.	17	TRBJ2-2	TRBV6-5
CSAKGGAMGNQPQHF	TGCAGTGCTAAGGGGGGGGCGATGGGCAATCAGCCCCAGCATTTT	many	.	15	TRBJ1-5	TRBV20-1
CASSLEVGTGEQYF	TGTGCCAGCAGCTTAGAGGTCGGGACAGGGGAGCAGTACTTC	.	TRBD1	14	TRBJ2-7	TRBV7-6
CASSQRTAGGLAGGEKTQYF	TGTGCCAGCAGCCAAAGGACGGCAGGGGGACTAGCGGGAGGGGAAAAGACCCAGTACTTC	once	TRBD2	20	TRBJ2-5	TRBV7-6
CASSLNAGPDTQYF	TGTGCCAGCAGCTTAAATGCGGGACCAGATACGCAGTATTTT	.	.	14	TRBJ2-3	TRBV7-3
CASSYSILAGVEEQFF	TGTGCCAGCAGTTACTCGATTCTAGCGGGGGTAGAGGAGCAGTTCTTC	many	TRBD2	16	TRBJ2-1	TRBV6-5
CASSLRGGHNEQFF	TGTGCCAGCAGCTTGCGCGGGGGGCACAATGAGCAGTTCTTC	.	TRBD2	14	TRBJ2-1	TRBV7-3
CASRLAGGPHEQYF	TGTGCCAGCAGACTAGCGGGAGGGCCGCATGAGCAGTACTTC	many	TRBD2	14	TRBJ2-7	TRBV12-3/TRBV12-4
CATSEARGLNEQFF	TGTGCCACCAGTGAAGCAAGGGGACTGAATGAGCAGTTCTTC	many	.	14	TRBJ2-1	TRBV24-1
CASSLLEQHVSYNEQFF	TGCGCCAGCAGCTTGTTAGAGCAGCACGTCTCCTACAATGAGCAGTTCTTC	many	.	17	TRBJ2-1	TRBV5-1
CASSFSGTYEQYF	TGCGCCAGCAGCTTCTCCGGAACCTACGAGCAGTACTTC	many	.	13	TRBJ2-7	TRBV5-1
CSARPQGASGYTF	TGCAGTGCTAGACCTCAGGGGGCCTCTGGCTACACCTTC	many	TRBD1	13	TRBJ1-2	TRBV20-1
CASSPRTVLAGERWSPQYF	TGTGCCAGCAGTCCGCGGACAGTCTTGGCGGGAGAGAGGTGGAGTCCGCAGTATTTT	.	.	19	TRBJ2-3	TRBV27
CASSDDRGGYGYTF	TGCGCCAGCAGCGACGACAGGGGGGGATATGGCTACACCTTC	many	TRBD1	14	TRBJ1-2	TRBV5-1
CSAGWTGRDTEAFF	TGCAGTGCTGGATGGACGGGTCGGGACACTGAAGCTTTCTTT	many	.	14	TRBJ1-1	TRBV20-1
CSARDRDDSGNTIYF	TGCAGTGCTAGGGACCGGGACGACTCTGGAAACACCATATATTTT	many	.	15	TRBJ1-3	TRBV20-1
CSGGEGLTKQFF	TGCAGTGGGGGAGAGGGCCTTACAAAACAGTTCTTC	many	.	12	TRBJ2-1	TRBV20-1
CASSLDGNYGYTF	TGCGCCAGCAGCTTAGATGGAAACTATGGCTACACCTTC	many	.	13	TRBJ1-2	TRBV5-1
CASSKREGSYEQYF	TGTGCCAGCTCCAAAAGGGAGGGGTCCTACGAGCAGTACTTC	many	.	14	TRBJ2-7	TRBV21-1
CASSFDRRSDSPLHF	TGTGCCAGCAGTTTTGACAGGAGGTCGGATTCACCCCTCCACTTT	many	.	15	TRBJ1-6	TRBV6-5
CASSEAVYYEQYF	TGTGCCAGCAGTGAAGCCGTCTACTACGAGCAGTACTTC	many	.	13	TRBJ2-7	TRBV6-1
CASSRGQGESYNEQFF	TGTGCCAGCAGCCGAGGACAGGGTGAATCGTACAATGAGCAGTTCTTC	many	TRBD1	16	TRBJ2-1	TRBV4-2
CATSAPPGRQGGRAVGELFF	TGTGCCACCAGTGCCCCGCCTGGCCGACAGGGCGGGAGGGCCGTCGGGGAGCTGTTTTTT	few	TRBD2	20	TRBJ2-2	TRBV24-1
CASSPGQGSTYEQYF	TGTGCCAGCAGCCCGGGGCAGGGGTCTACCTACGAGCAGTACTTC	many	.	15	TRBJ2-7	TRBV12-3/TRBV12-4
CASSTRAEQYF	TGTGCCAGCTCGACCCGGGCCGAGCAGTACTTC	many	.	11	TRBJ2-7	TRBV28